Listed below are T cell receptor beta chains from one sample, sequenced in a study of T cells in localized non-small cell lung cancer. TCRdb's table, derived via immunoSEQ multiplex PCR, lists solely in-frame clones and lacks some. This sample has roughly 38,000 clones, with about nine tenths found just once. The input for sequencing was peripheral blood, taken before any cancer treatment. The source is a female donor older than 55 with stage I squamous cell lung carcinoma. The CDR3 runs from the conserved cysteine through the conserved F or W. The D gene is left open where the match is weak. Expanded clones are given a class, and other clones once, few, many or no size at all.

J: TRBJ2-3
length: 15
size: NA
D: TRBD1
V: TRBV5-4
DNA: TGTGCCAGCAGCGTGCGACAGGGGGCAGTAGATACGCAGTATTTT
CDR3: CASSVRQGAVDTQYF

J: TRBJ2-1
length: 18
size: few
D: TRBD1
V: TRBV30
DNA: TGTGCCTGGAGTAAAGGGACAGGGAGGTTTGGTTTGGCAAATGAGCAGTTCTTC
CDR3: CAWSKGTGRFGLANEQFF

J: TRBJ2-1
length: 15
size: NA
D: NA
V: TRBV5-1
DNA: TGCGCCAGCAGCTTGGATGGGACTGGGGGTGCGGAGCAGTTCTTC
CDR3: CASSLDGTGGAEQFF

J: TRBJ2-7
length: 16
size: NA
D: NA
V: TRBV7-8
DNA: TGTGCCAGCAGCTTAGGGTGGCTAGGGAGCTCCTACGAGCAGTACTTC
CDR3: CASSLGWLGSSYEQYF

J: TRBJ1-1
length: 16
size: NA
D: TRBD1
V: TRBV11-2
DNA: TGTGCCAGCAGCTCCGCGGCAGGGGGGCCGAACACTGAAGCTTTCTTT
CDR3: CASSSAAGGPNTEAFF

J: TRBJ2-7
length: 13
size: NA
D: TRBD2
V: TRBV7-6
DNA: TGTGCCAGCAGCTACACTAGCGGGAGCGAGCAGTACTTC
CDR3: CASSYTSGSEQYF

J: TRBJ1-5
length: 14
size: few
D: NA
V: TRBV7-9
DNA: TGTGCCAGCAGCTTAGACAGTGGCAATCAGCCCCAGCATTTT
CDR3: CASSLDSGNQPQHF

J: TRBJ1-1
length: 14
size: NA
D: NA
V: TRBV27
DNA: TGTGCCAGCAGTTTTGGGACAAGAGGCACTGAAGCTTTCTTT
CDR3: CASSFGTRGTEAFF

J: TRBJ1-2
length: 15
size: NA
D: NA
V: TRBV6-5
DNA: TGTGCCAGCAGTTCGCACCTCGACGGGAACTATGGCTACACCTTC
CDR3: CASSSHLDGNYGYTF

J: TRBJ1-5
length: 15
size: NA
D: TRBD1
V: TRBV19
DNA: TGTGCCAGTAGTATGGGGACAGGGCGCTTACAGCCCCAGCATTTT
CDR3: CASSMGTGRLQPQHF

J: TRBJ2-5
length: 13
size: NA
D: NA
V: TRBV7-8
DNA: TGTGCCAGCACCCAAGGAAACCAAGAGACCCAGTACTTC
CDR3: CASTQGNQETQYF

J: TRBJ1-5
length: 14
size: NA
D: TRBD1
V: TRBV7-2
DNA: TGTGCCAGCAGCCAGGGACAGGGTAACCAGCCCCAGCATTTT
CDR3: CASSQGQGNQPQHF

J: TRBJ2-3
length: 14
size: NA
D: NA
V: TRBV30
DNA: TGTGCCTGGAGTACTACCGCTAGCACAGATACGCAGTATTTT
CDR3: CAWSTTASTDTQYF

J: TRBJ2-1
length: 15
size: NA
D: TRBD1
V: TRBV19
DNA: TGTGCCAGTAGCCAAGGACAGGGTGACTACAATGAGCAGTTCTTC
CDR3: CASSQGQGDYNEQFF

J: TRBJ2-4
length: 13
size: NA
D: TRBD2
V: TRBV29-1
DNA: TGCAGCGTTGTACTAGCGGGAAAGGTCGTTCAGTACTTC
CDR3: CSVVLAGKVVQYF

J: TRBJ2-1
length: 18
size: NA
D: TRBD2
V: TRBV5-6
DNA: TGTGCCAGCAGATCCGGGACCCTCCCGACTAGCGGGAGCAATGAGCAGTTCTTC
CDR3: CASRSGTLPTSGSNEQFF

J: TRBJ2-1
length: 17
size: few
D: TRBD2
V: TRBV27
DNA: TGTGCCAGCAGTCCGGGGACTAGCGGGACCCCCTGGAATGAGCAGTTCTTC
CDR3: CASSPGTSGTPWNEQFF

J: TRBJ1-4
length: 14
size: once
D: NA
V: TRBV6-5
DNA: TGTGCCAGCAGTTATTTTCCAAGGAGTGGAAAACTGTTTTTT
CDR3: CASSYFPRSGKLFF

J: TRBJ2-2
length: 16
size: once
D: TRBD2
V: TRBV4-1
DNA: TGCGCCAGCAGCAAACTAGCGCGAGGGCCGGCCGGGGAGCTGTTTTTT
CDR3: CASSKLARGPAGELFF

J: TRBJ1-1
length: 13
size: NA
D: NA
V: TRBV7-3
DNA: TGTGCCAGCAGCCCCCTCGGGCTCACTGAAGCTTTCTTT
CDR3: CASSPLGLTEAFF

J: TRBJ2-6
length: 15
size: NA
D: NA
V: TRBV2
DNA: TGTGCCAGCAGTCACAGGGCTTCTGGGGCCAACGTCCTGACTTTC
CDR3: CASSHRASGANVLTF

J: TRBJ1-2
length: 13
size: NA
D: NA
V: TRBV2
DNA: TGTGCCAGCAGAGATACAGGGAACTATGGCTACACCTTC
CDR3: CASRDTGNYGYTF

J: TRBJ2-3
length: 14
size: NA
D: TRBD2
V: TRBV7-6
DNA: TGTGCCAGCACCCGACTAGCGGGAACAGATACGCAGTATTTT
CDR3: CASTRLAGTDTQYF

J: TRBJ1-4
length: 15
size: NA
D: TRBD1
V: TRBV7-6
DNA: TGTGCCAGCAGCAACTGCAGGGGGCTGGATGAAAAACTGTTTTTT
CDR3: CASSNCRGLDEKLFF

J: TRBJ2-1
length: 12
size: NA
D: NA
V: TRBV7-6
DNA: TGTGCCAGCAGCTTTGCGGACAATGAGCAGTTCTTC
CDR3: CASSFADNEQFF

J: TRBJ1-4
length: 14
size: NA
D: NA
V: TRBV9
DNA: TGTGCCAGCAGCGTAGCAGGTTATAATGAAAAACTGTTTTTT
CDR3: CASSVAGYNEKLFF

J: TRBJ2-5
length: 18
size: few
D: TRBD2
V: TRBV4-1
DNA: TGCGCCAGCAGCCAAGATCCGGGACTAGCGGGAGGCCAAGAGACCCAGTACTTC
CDR3: CASSQDPGLAGGQETQYF

J: TRBJ2-2
length: 15
size: NA
D: NA
V: TRBV5-1
DNA: TGCGCCAGCAGCCTACGACTGGGTGGCACCGGGGAGCTGTTTTTT
CDR3: CASSLRLGGTGELFF

J: TRBJ1-1
length: 14
size: NA
D: NA
V: TRBV7-9
DNA: TGTGCCAGCAGCTCCGGGGGGACGAACACTGAAGCTTTCTTT
CDR3: CASSSGGTNTEAFF

J: TRBJ2-7
length: 14
size: NA
D: NA
V: TRBV23-1
DNA: TGCGCCAGCAGTCAATCGGTCCGGGCGAGTGAGCAGTACTTC
CDR3: CASSQSVRASEQYF

J: TRBJ2-7
length: 15
size: NA
D: TRBD1
V: TRBV7-2
DNA: TGTGCCAGCAGCCAGGGACAGACAAAGAGCTACGAGCAGTACTTC
CDR3: CASSQGQTKSYEQYF

J: TRBJ1-4
length: 14
size: NA
D: NA
V: TRBV30
DNA: TGTGCCTGGAGTGCCGACAGCATTAATGAAAAACTGTTTTTT
CDR3: CAWSADSINEKLFF

J: TRBJ1-2
length: 16
size: NA
D: TRBD1
V: TRBV7-8
DNA: TGTGCCAGCAGCCCGGGAGGACAGGGAAAGTACTACGGCTACACCTTC
CDR3: CASSPGGQGKYYGYTF

J: TRBJ1-2
length: 16
size: NA
D: TRBD1
V: TRBV19
DNA: TGTGCCAGTAGAATACCGGGACAGGGATCAAACTATGGCTACACCTTC
CDR3: CASRIPGQGSNYGYTF

J: TRBJ1-5
length: 13
size: NA
D: NA
V: TRBV19
DNA: TGTGCCAGTAGTGACCAGACCAATCAGCCCCAGCATTTT
CDR3: CASSDQTNQPQHF

J: TRBJ2-6
length: 18
size: NA
D: TRBD2
V: TRBV29-1
DNA: TGCAGCGTCAAGGACATCTCCTGGGGGGGATCTGGGGCCAACGTCCTGACTTTC
CDR3: CSVKDISWGGSGANVLTF

J: TRBJ1-1
length: 12
size: NA
D: NA
V: TRBV5-1
DNA: TGCGCCAGCAGCTCCGGGAACACTGAAGCTTTCTTT
CDR3: CASSSGNTEAFF

J: TRBJ1-2
length: 15
size: NA
D: NA
V: TRBV30
DNA: TGTGCCTGGATTCCGGCCGCAGCCGGGACCTATGGCTACACCTTC
CDR3: CAWIPAAAGTYGYTF

J: TRBJ1-2
length: 12
size: NA
D: TRBD1
V: TRBV28
DNA: TGTGCCAGCAGTGGGACAGGGCGGCTAGGCACCTTC
CDR3: CASSGTGRLGTF

J: TRBJ2-7
length: 14
size: NA
D: NA
V: TRBV2
DNA: TGTGCCAGCCTCACCGGACTCACGTTAAGAGAGCAGTACTTC
CDR3: CASLTGLTLREQYF

J: TRBJ2-7
length: 15
size: NA
D: NA
V: TRBV5-1
DNA: TGCGCCAGCAGCTTGGAGCGAGATACCTCCCTCGAGCAGTACTTC
CDR3: CASSLERDTSLEQYF

J: TRBJ1-1
length: 16
size: NA
D: NA
V: TRBV7-9
DNA: TGTGCCGCTTCTCCCGAGGGTTTGAGATGGGACACTGAAGCTTTCTTT
CDR3: CAASPEGLRWDTEAFF

J: TRBJ2-3
length: 14
size: NA
D: NA
V: TRBV5-1
DNA: TGCGCCAGCAGCTTTGGACAGCGCACAGATACGCAGTATTTT
CDR3: CASSFGQRTDTQYF

J: TRBJ2-7
length: 15
size: NA
D: TRBD2
V: TRBV7-2
DNA: TGTGCCAGCAGCGAAGGACTAGGCTCGGCTTACGAGCAGTACTTC
CDR3: CASSEGLGSAYEQYF

J: TRBJ2-7
length: 14
size: NA
D: NA
V: TRBV4-2
DNA: TGTGCCAGCAGCCAAGGCACTAGGGCCTACGAGCAGTACTTC
CDR3: CASSQGTRAYEQYF

J: TRBJ2-3
length: 14
size: NA
D: NA
V: TRBV29-1
DNA: TGCAGCGAACAAGGGACGGCTAGCACAGATACGCAGTATTTT
CDR3: CSEQGTASTDTQYF

J: TRBJ2-2
length: 14
size: NA
D: NA
V: TRBV11-3
DNA: TGTGCCAGCAGCCCGCATAAGGGGTCCGGGGAGCTGTTTTTT
CDR3: CASSPHKGSGELFF

J: TRBJ2-5
length: 14
size: NA
D: TRBD2
V: TRBV19
DNA: TGTGCCAGTAGTATAGGACAGGCGGGGGGGACCCAGTACTTC
CDR3: CASSIGQAGGTQYF

J: TRBJ1-2
length: 14
size: few
D: TRBD1
V: TRBV2
DNA: TGTGCCAGTGCGGGACAGGGGGCGCATAGCGGCTACACCTTC
CDR3: CASAGQGAHSGYTF

J: TRBJ2-4
length: 18
size: NA
D: NA
V: TRBV27
DNA: TGTGCCAGCACAATCCCCTGGGACTGTCTTATAGCCAAAAACATTCAGTACTTC
CDR3: CASTIPWDCLIAKNIQYF

J: TRBJ1-2
length: 13
size: NA
D: NA
V: TRBV29-1
DNA: TGCAGCGTGGGGGTTCCAGCGGGCTATGGCTACACCTTC
CDR3: CSVGVPAGYGYTF

J: TRBJ2-5
length: 14
size: once
D: NA
V: TRBV30
DNA: TGTGCCTGGAGTGTATCCGGGATGCAAGAGACCCAGTACTTC
CDR3: CAWSVSGMQETQYF

J: TRBJ2-1
length: 14
size: NA
D: NA
V: TRBV15
DNA: TGTGCCACCAGCAGAGGACAGAGGGACAATGAGCAGTTCTTC
CDR3: CATSRGQRDNEQFF

J: TRBJ2-5
length: 15
size: NA
D: NA
V: TRBV18
DNA: TGTGCCAGCTCACCACCGAAGGAGCGCGGGGAGACCCAGTACTTC
CDR3: CASSPPKERGETQYF